A single sample is the source of the 3 T cell receptor beta chains below, sequenced in a study of beta chain features in type 1 diabetes. What was sequenced were expressed TCRB transcripts, since all of the isolated RNA had been reverse transcribed. Assay: immunoSEQ multiplex PCR; the TCRdb copy retains only in-frame clones and omits some. The sample records 680,000 or so clones, around 15% being singletons. Sample: naive CD4+ T cells from blood. The receptors stem from a man younger than 30 in good health.

A few counts support this clone. The rearrangement joins TRBV30 to TRBJ1-3, with a weak D call TRBD1 (6 bases). Per the germline V gene, CDR1 is GTSNPN and CDR2 is SVGIG (reference sequence). The CDR3 consists of 15 residues. Trimming left V 0 bases short and J 0 bases short, with 9 bases between. Here the CDR3 reads CAWSVGGASGNTIYF. The CDR3 nucleotides read TGTGCCTGGAGTGTAGGGGGAGCCTCTGGAAACACCATATATTTT.

In regard to this clone: The junction differs from germline at one of its ends, possibly a read error. The J gene is TRBJ2-3, the V gene TRBV10-3; 10 nucleotides line up with TRBD1. Germline CDR1 reads ENHRY; CDR2 reads SYGVKD. The CDR3 has 14 amino acids. CDR3 region: CAIGEGQGKYTQYF. CDR3 coding DNA: TGTGCCATCGGTGAGGGACAGGGGAAGTATACGCAGTATTTT.

This clone has just a few counts. The chain combines TRBV19 with TRBJ2-7, with TRBD2 matching 7 bases. The germline CDR1 and CDR2 sequences are LNHDA and SQIVND (reference sequence). With 3 bases clipped from V and 4 bases from J, the junction kept 6 bases outside the gene matches. The CDR3 is 14 residues long. Here the CDR3 DNA reads TGTGCCAGTAGTATCTCTAGCGGTCAATACGAGCAGTACTTC. Translated, it gives CASSISSGQYEQYF.